A single sample is the source of the 24 T cell receptor beta chains below, sequenced in a study of T cells in Graves' hyperthyroidism and ophthalmopathy (dated 2019 in TCRdb). To prepare the library, multiplex PCR was applied. TCRdb names Illumina HiSeq 2000 as the instrument used. Amplification of TCR beta CDR3 regions was carried out from RNA transcripts. The TCR CDR3 was subjected to a first round of RT-PCR using the HTBI primer set and the Qiagen OneStep RT-PCR kit. TCRdb reprocessed the public reads (quality trimming at Q25 with fastp, clone calling with MiXCR) and kept in-frame beta chains. Rows merge per CDR3 protein into single entries with the most common DNA and genes. The sample yields under 500,000 distinct CDR3 sequences; about 14% were counted once. The leading ten clones occupy 25% to 30% of the sample. Sequenced input: blood. The receptors here all came from a man aged 50 to 60 with Graves' ophthalmopathy.

In its sample, this clonotype was seen many times. J is TRBJ1-2 and V is TRBV20-1; D gene unclear. The CDR3 is 19 amino acids. Germline V gene data show CDR1 as DFQATT and CDR2 as SNEGSKA (reference sequence). Trimming pared 7 bases from V and 6 bases from J, leaving 36 bases between. CDR3 region: CSVPTAQLTKLGFSNGYTF. The CDR3 nucleotides are TGCAGTGTTCCAACCGCCCAGCTTACCAAATTGGGTTTCTCCAATGGCTACACCTTC.

There are a few counts of this clonotype. The chain combines TRBV20-1 with TRBJ2-1, with 11 bases identical to TRBD2. Germline CDR1 DFQATT, CDR2 SNEGSKA (reference sequence). The CDR3 has 17 amino acids. V lost 5 bases, J lost 4 bases, and 13 bases stayed unmatched. CDR3 sequence (DNA): TGCAGTGCTGACCCACTAGCTAGCGGGGGGTGGTACAATGAGCAGTTCTTC. Residues: CSADPLASGGWYNEQFF.

In its sample, this clonotype was seen many times. This chain uses TRBV19 with TRBJ1-5; no clear D gene. This CDR3 is built from 14 residues. V dropped 5 bases and J dropped 5 bases, with 13 bases sitting between them. Germline V gene data show CDR1 as LNHDA and CDR2 as SQIVND (reference sequence). CDR3 in DNA: TGTGCCAGTAGTCAGACATTCGGGGATCAGCCCCAGCATTTT. Protein sequence: CASSQTFGDQPQHF.

This clonotype was counted at least ten times. The rearrangement links TRBV7-9 to TRBJ1-1; D not certain. CDR1 is SEHNR and CDR2 is FQNEAQ in the germline V gene (reference sequence). The V gene lost 6 bases and the J gene lost 4 bases, with 12 bases spanning the gap. The CDR3 covers 13 residues. CDR3 coding DNA: TGTGCCAGCAGAGTGGGTGGAAGCACTGAAGCTTTCTTT. Protein: CASRVGGSTEAFF.

This clonotype was detected ten times or more. The V gene is TRBV7-3, the J gene TRBJ2-3; D ambiguous. Germline CDR1 and CDR2: SGHTA and FQGTGA. The CDR3 extends over 14 amino acids. V lost 2 bases to trimming and J lost 4 bases, with 10 bases between them. This CDR3 is CASSLSSVADTQYF. CDR3 nucleotides: TGTGCCAGCAGCTTATCTAGTGTGGCAGATACGCAGTATTTT. Full variable domain (missing parts from reference TRBV7-3 and TRBJ2-3): GAGVSQTPSNKVTEKGKYVELRCDPISGHTALYWYRQSLGQGPEFLIYFQGTGAADDSGLPNDRFFAVRPEGSVSTLKIQRTERGDSAVYLCASSLSSVADTQYFGPGTRLTVL.

Ten or more counts support this clonotype. The chain employs TRBV27 and TRBJ1-2; D not certain. Trimming pared 4 bases from V and 4 bases from J, leaving 16 bases between. The CDR3 is 15 amino acids. Germline CDR1 reads MNHEY; CDR2 reads SMNVEV (reference sequence). The CDR3, as DNA: TGTGCCAGCAGTTCCACGGAAGGGATGGGCTATGGCTACACCTTC. It is translated as CASSSTEGMGYGYTF.

A note on this clonotype: Since a much larger clone is just one base distant, this may be a read error. This chain joins TRBV12-3 or TRBV12-4 and TRBJ2-5; either TRBD1 or TRBD2 may fit D (5 bases each). This CDR3 contains 15 residues. DNA for the CDR3: TGTGCCGGCAGTTCCTCGGGACCAGCCCAGTGGGCCCAGTACTTC. This encodes CAGSSSGPAQWAQYF.

This chain connects TRBV6-5 to TRBJ2-7; tentatively, D is TRBD2 (7 bases). Germline-derived CDR1 and CDR2 are MNHEY and SVGAGI. Trimming shortened V by 2 bases and J by 6 bases, and 11 bases separated the two germline ends. The CDR3 loop spans 13 amino acids. CDR3 bases: TGTGCCAGCAGTTACGTGGGGGGGCTCGAGCAGTACTTC. This gives the protein CASSYVGGLEQYF.

Only a few counts were recorded for this clonotype. The chain links TRBV30 to TRBJ1-3; a weak D match, TRBD1 (6 bases). V dropped 2 bases and J dropped 2 bases, with 10 bases sitting between them. CDR3 length: 14 amino acids. CDR1 and CDR2 (germline): GTSNPN, SVGIG (reference sequence). The CDR3 bases are TGTGCCTGGAGTACAGGGAGGACTGGAAACACCATATATTTT. It specifies CAWSTGRTGNTIYF.

The chain combines TRBV15 with TRBJ1-2; TRBD1 aligns across 10 bases. Germline loops: CDR1 LNHNV, CDR2 YYDKDF (reference sequence). CDR3 size: 17 residues. The ends lost 1 base at V and 3 bases at J; junction bases unmatched: 8. The CDR3 region has the DNA TGTGCCACCAGCAGAGGGGACGGGACAGGGGTCCACTATGGCTACACCTTC. The encoded protein is CATSRGDGTGVHYGYTF.

The chain links TRBV7-9 to TRBJ1-1; D gene ambiguous. V was trimmed by 4 bases and J by 1 base, leaving 7 bases between them. Germline V CDR1 and CDR2: SEHNR, FQNEAQ (reference sequence). This CDR3 is 13 amino acids long. This CDR3 reads CASSSAKNTEAFF. CDR3 nucleotide sequence: TGTGCCAGCAGCTCGGCCAAGAACACTGAAGCTTTCTTT.

This clonotype was picked up many times. The chain couples TRBV29-1 to TRBJ1-1; no clear D gene. The CDR3 has 12 amino acids. Per germline, CDR1 SQVTM and CDR2 ANQGSEA. Between the trimmed V and J ends, which lost 8 bases and 3 bases, there was a span of 13 bases. For the CDR3, the DNA is TGCAGCACGAACACCTTGTACACTGAAGCTTTCTTT. Residues: CSTNTLYTEAFF.

This clonotype was detected many times. The chain links TRBV12-3 or TRBV12-4 to TRBJ2-7; 13 nucleotides agree with TRBD2. The V gene end was trimmed by 6 bases and the J gene end by 0 bases; junction bases not matched to a gene: 11. The CDR3 extends over 18 amino acids. The CDR3 loop reads CASSAGGLAGESSYEQYF. The DNA of the CDR3 is TGTGCCAGCAGCGCTGGAGGACTAGCGGGAGAGAGCTCCTACGAGCAGTACTTC.

The chain uses TRBV4-3 and TRBJ2-7; D tentatively fits TRBD1 or TRBD2 (7 bases each). Germline V gene data show CDR1 as LGHNA and CDR2 as YSLEER. V lost 0 bases and J 3 bases, leaving 18 bases between the germline ends. This CDR3 has 17 amino acids. Written as DNA, the CDR3 is TGCGCCAGCAGCCAAGATAGGGAAGCGGGACAGATCTACGAGCAGTACTTC. It codes for CASSQDREAGQIYEQYF.

V is TRBV15 and J is TRBJ2-5; no definite D call. V was pared by 0 bases and J by 2 bases, with 22 bases between. The germline gives CDR1 LNHNV, CDR2 YYDKDF (reference sequence). This CDR3 is 19 amino acids long. In DNA form, the CDR3 reads TGTGCCACCAGCAGAGATATGAGGACGGCAACCCTCGGACAAGAGACCCAGTACTTC. Translated, it gives CATSRDMRTATLGQETQYF.

J is TRBJ2-1 and V is TRBV6-1; D unresolved. CDR3 length equals 13 residues. Per germline, CDR1 MNHNS and CDR2 SASEGT. Trimming took off 5 bases at V and 7 bases at J, with 12 bases between the two ends. The CDR3 sequence is CASSPGRVNEQFF. For the CDR3, the DNA is TGTGCCAGCAGTCCGGGTAGGGTAAATGAGCAGTTCTTC.

Many counts were recorded for this clonotype. This rearrangement joins TRBV20-1 to TRBJ1-5; D gene ambiguous. The CDR3 is 16 residues long. Germline V gene sequence: CDR1 DFQATT, CDR2 SNEGSKA (reference sequence). The V gene lost 0 bases and the J gene lost 1 base, with 13 bases spanning the gap. CDR3 protein: CSARDPLGGSNQPQHF. In DNA form, the CDR3 reads TGCAGTGCTAGAGATCCACTAGGCGGGAGCAATCAGCCCCAGCATTTT.

This rearrangement joins TRBV6-2 or TRBV6-3 to TRBJ2-7; the D gene is possibly TRBD1 (6 bases). Per the germline V gene, CDR1 is MNHEY and CDR2 is SVGEGT. CDR3 length: 13 amino acids. The V and J ends lost 8 bases and 5 bases respectively, with 16 bases between them. The CDR3 protein is CASRIQGSHEQYF. DNA for the CDR3: TGTGCCAGCCGGATACAGGGTAGCCACGAGCAGTACTTC.

This clonotype came up a few times. V and J are TRBV4-1 and TRBJ1-5, with D perhaps matching TRBD1 (5 bases). From germline, CDR1 is MGHRA and CDR2 YSYEKL. The ends were cut back, 0 bases at V and 1 base at J, with 25 bases in the middle. CDR3 size: 21 residues. The CDR3 loop is CASSQERRGLGNIISNQPQHF. CDR3 bases: TGCGCCAGCAGCCAAGAAAGGAGGGGCCTGGGGAATATTATAAGCAATCAGCCCCAGCATTTT.

J is TRBJ2-5 and V is TRBV3-1; maybe TRBD2 (6 bases). V shed 10 bases and J shed 2 bases, with 17 bases lying between them. The CDR3 contains 14 residues. Germline V gene data show CDR1 as LGHDT and CDR2 as YNNKEL (reference sequence). The CDR3 loop reads CATGGGRGQETQYF. CDR3 DNA: TGTGCCACCGGAGGAGGGCGGGGTCAAGAGACCCAGTACTTC.

In its sample, this clonotype was seen many times. This chain connects TRBV6-1 to TRBJ1-1; 9 bases are a match to TRBD1. This CDR3 spans 15 amino acids. Germline V gene sequence: CDR1 MNHNS, CDR2 SASEGT. V trimming: 6 bases; J trimming: 5 bases; junction bases outside the gene matches: 10. The chain's CDR3 is CASRKTGGEWTEAFF. Written as DNA, the CDR3 is TGTGCCAGCAGGAAGACAGGGGGAGAATGGACTGAAGCTTTCTTT.

This chain uses TRBV27 with TRBJ1-1; 9 nucleotides line up with TRBD1. CDR3 size: 15 residues. The V gene's germline CDR1 is MNHEY and CDR2 SMNVEV (reference sequence). The V segment lost 5 bases and the J segment 6 bases; nucleotides outside the gene matches: 10. The CDR3 reads CASSPGQGVFPEAFF. The CDR3 coding sequence is TGTGCCAGCAGTCCGGGACAGGGCGTCTTCCCTGAAGCTTTCTTT.

This clonotype was recorded many times. The chain uses TRBV9 and TRBJ1-4; tentative D call: TRBD1 (6 bases). Trimming removed 4 bases at V and 5 bases at J, with 15 bases between. Germline CDR1 SGDLS, CDR2 YYNGEE. This CDR3 is 15 amino acids long. The CDR3 DNA follows: TGTGCCAGCAGCCCCACCGGGACACGGAATGAAAAACTGTTTTTT. Encoded protein: CASSPTGTRNEKLFF.

The sample holds many counts of this clonotype. The J gene is TRBJ1-6, the V gene TRBV3-1; D not certain. The V end lost 1 base, the J end lost 8 bases, and 6 bases lay between the germline ends. CDR3 length: 13 amino acids. In germline, CDR1 is LGHDT, CDR2 YNNKEL (reference sequence). The CDR3, as DNA: TGTGCCAGCAGCCAAGGAACCGATTCACCCCTCCACTTT. This gives the protein CASSQGTDSPLHF. The full variable domain, completed using reference TRBV3-1 and TRBJ1-6, is DTAVSQTPKYLVTQMGNDKSIKCEQNLGHDTMYWYKQDSKKFLKIMFSYNNKELIINETVPNRFSPKSPDKAHLNLHINSLELGDSAVYFCASSQGTDSPLHFGNGTRLTVT.